The clone carrying this T cell receptor (beta chain) was detected ten times or more. Time point given: longitudinal time-point 1 (baseline). MiXCR, run by TCRdb on the 5' RACE reads, gives a single entry per CDR3 protein. The sample lists about 57,000 distinct CDR3 sequences; 9.5% to 12% were seen once. This entry belongs to a study of neurological immune-mediated disorders. V shed 5 bases, J shed 6 bases, and the junction held 7 bases outside the gene matches. This CDR3 has 14 residues. J is TRBJ2-1 and V is TRBV12-3 or TRBV12-4, with TRBD1 matching 7 bases. This clonotype originated in a male donor with HTLV-1-associated myelopathy (HAM/TSP). The material sequenced was PBMCs. CDR3 loop: CASSRTGEVNEQFF. The CDR3 DNA is TGTGCCAGCAGTAGGACAGGCGAGGTCAATGAGCAGTTCTTC.